This paragraph covers one TCR beta chain sequence. The target antigen is unknown. The germline V gene encodes CDR1 MNHNS and CDR2 SASEGT. Deletions cut 4 bases from V and 2 bases from J, with 11 bases between. This CDR3 comprises 14 residues. Scientists ran DNA taken from cultured CD4+ T cells through the Oncomine TCR Beta short-read assay for sequencing. The authors extracted genomic DNA from cultured CD4+ T cells. TCRdb re-called the PCR reads with MiXCR, one entry per CDR3 protein. In the table there are about 6,400 distinct CDR3 sequences, roughly 79% of which are singletons. Treatment here: roughly 10-day PBMC culture with coronavirus spike peptide pools or control peptides (ViraFEST assay). This sample is part of a study of vaccination and CD4 T cells after COVID-19.

The chain carries TRBV6-1 and TRBJ1-2, with D possibly matching TRBD1 (5 bases). The sequencing sample was made of CD4+ T cells from blood, cultured in vitro. The clonotype was recovered from a human donor who had recovered from COVID-19. The CDR3 reads CASSVPGSNYGYTF. CDR3 sequence (DNA): TGTGCCAGCAGTGTCCCAGGGAGCAACTATGGCTACACCTTC.